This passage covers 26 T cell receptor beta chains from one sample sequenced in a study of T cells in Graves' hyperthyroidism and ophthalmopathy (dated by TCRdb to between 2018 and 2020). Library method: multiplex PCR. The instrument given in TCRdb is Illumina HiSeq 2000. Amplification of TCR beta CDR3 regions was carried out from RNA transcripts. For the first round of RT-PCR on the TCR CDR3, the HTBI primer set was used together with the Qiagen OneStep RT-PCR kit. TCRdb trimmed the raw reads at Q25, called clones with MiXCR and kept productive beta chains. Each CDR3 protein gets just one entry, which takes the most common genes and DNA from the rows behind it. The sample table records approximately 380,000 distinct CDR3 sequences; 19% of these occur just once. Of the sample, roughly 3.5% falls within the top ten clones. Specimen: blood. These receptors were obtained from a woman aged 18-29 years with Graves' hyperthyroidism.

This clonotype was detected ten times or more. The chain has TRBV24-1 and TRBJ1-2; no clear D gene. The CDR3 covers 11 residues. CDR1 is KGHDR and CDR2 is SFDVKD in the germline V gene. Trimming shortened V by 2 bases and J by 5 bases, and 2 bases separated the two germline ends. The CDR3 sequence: CATSDSYGYTF. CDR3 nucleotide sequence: TGTGCCACCAGTGATTCGTATGGCTACACCTTC.

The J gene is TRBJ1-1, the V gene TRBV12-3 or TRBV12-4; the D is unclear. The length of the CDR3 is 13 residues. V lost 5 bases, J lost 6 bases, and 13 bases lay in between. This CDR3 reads CASSQPGFAEAFF. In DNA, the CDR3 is TGTGCCAGCAGTCAACCTGGGTTTGCTGAAGCTTTCTTT.

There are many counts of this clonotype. CDR3 amino acids: CATSWGAGTEAFF. CDR3 nucleotides: TGTGCCACCTCATGGGGGGCAGGCACTGAAGCTTTCTTT. The V call is TRBV14, the J call TRBJ1-1, with D perhaps matching TRBD1 (6 bases). This CDR3 spans 13 amino acids. The V end lost 10 bases, the J end lost 4 bases, and 16 bases lay between the germline ends. Germline V lookup: CDR1 SGHDN, CDR2 FVKESK.

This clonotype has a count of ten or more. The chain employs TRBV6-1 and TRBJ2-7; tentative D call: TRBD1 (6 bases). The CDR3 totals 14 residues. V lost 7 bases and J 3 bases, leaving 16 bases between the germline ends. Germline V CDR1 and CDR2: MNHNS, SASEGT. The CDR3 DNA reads TGTGCCAGCACCCGATTTAGGGGGATCTACGAGCAGTACTTC. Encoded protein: CASTRFRGIYEQYF.

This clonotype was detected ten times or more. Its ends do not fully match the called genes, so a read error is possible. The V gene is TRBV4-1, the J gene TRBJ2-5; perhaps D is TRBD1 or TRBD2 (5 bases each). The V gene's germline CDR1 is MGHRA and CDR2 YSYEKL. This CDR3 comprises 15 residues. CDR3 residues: CASSRILGDQETQYF. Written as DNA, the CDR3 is TGCGCCAGCAGCCGGATACTAGGGGACCAGGAGACCCAGTACTTC.

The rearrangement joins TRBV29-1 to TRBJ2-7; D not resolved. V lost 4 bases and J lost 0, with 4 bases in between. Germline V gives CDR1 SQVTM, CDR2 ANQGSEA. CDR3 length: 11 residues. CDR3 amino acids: CSVVSSYEQYF. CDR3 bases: TGCAGCGTTGTTAGCTCCTACGAGCAGTACTTC.

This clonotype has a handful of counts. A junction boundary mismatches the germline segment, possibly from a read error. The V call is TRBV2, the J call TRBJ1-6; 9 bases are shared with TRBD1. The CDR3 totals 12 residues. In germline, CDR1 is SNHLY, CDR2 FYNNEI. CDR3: CASSETRDRDTF. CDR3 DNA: TGTGCCAGCAGTGAGACCCGGGACAGGGATACTTTT.

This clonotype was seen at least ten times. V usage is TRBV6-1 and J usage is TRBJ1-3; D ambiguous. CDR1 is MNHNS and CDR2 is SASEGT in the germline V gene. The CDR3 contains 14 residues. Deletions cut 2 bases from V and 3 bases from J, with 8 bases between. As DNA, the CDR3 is TGTGCCAGCAGTGAACTGGGGTTTGGAAACACCATATATTTT. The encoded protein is CASSELGFGNTIYF.

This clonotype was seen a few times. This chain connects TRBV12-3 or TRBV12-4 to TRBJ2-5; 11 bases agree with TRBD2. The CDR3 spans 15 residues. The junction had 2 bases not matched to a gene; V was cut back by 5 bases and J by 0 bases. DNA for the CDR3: TGTGCCAGCAGTGCGGGACTAGCGGACCAAGAGACCCAGTACTTC. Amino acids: CASSAGLADQETQYF.

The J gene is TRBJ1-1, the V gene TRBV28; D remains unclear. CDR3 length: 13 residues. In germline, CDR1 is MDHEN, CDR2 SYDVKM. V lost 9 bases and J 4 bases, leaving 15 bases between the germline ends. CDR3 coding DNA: TGTGCCAGTAAGGATGAGATGAGCACTGAAGCTTTCTTT. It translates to CASKDEMSTEAFF. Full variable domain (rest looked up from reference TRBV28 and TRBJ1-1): DVKVTQSSRYLVKRTGEKVFLECVQDMDHENMFWYRQDPGLGLRLIYFSYDVKMKEKGDIPEGYSVSREKKERFSLILESASTNQTSMYLCASKDEMSTEAFFGQGTRLTVV.

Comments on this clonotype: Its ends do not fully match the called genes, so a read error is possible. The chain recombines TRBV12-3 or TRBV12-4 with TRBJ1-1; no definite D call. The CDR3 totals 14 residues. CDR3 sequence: CASSLGPRYTDAFF. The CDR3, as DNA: TGTGCCAGCAGTCTAGGGCCTAGATACACTGACGCTTTCTTT.

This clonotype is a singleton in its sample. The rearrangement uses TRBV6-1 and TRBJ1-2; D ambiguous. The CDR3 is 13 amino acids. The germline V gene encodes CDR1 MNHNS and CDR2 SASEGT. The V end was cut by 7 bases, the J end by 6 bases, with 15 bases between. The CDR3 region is CASKRTDNDGYTF. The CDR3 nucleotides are TGTGCCAGCAAACGGACGGATAATGATGGCTACACCTTC.

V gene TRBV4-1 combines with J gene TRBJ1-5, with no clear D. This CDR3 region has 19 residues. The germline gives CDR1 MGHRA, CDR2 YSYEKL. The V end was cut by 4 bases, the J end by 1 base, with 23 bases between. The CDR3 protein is CASSPRASWNEGSNQPQHF. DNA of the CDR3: TGCGCCAGCAGCCCAAGGGCTTCATGGAACGAAGGGAGCAATCAGCCCCAGCATTTT.

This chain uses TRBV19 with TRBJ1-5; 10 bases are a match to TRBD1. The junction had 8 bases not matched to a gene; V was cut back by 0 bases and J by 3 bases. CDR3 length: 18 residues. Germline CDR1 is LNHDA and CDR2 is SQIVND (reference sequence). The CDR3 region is CASSIDLIGTGANQPQHF. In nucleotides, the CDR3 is TGTGCCAGTAGTATAGATCTAATCGGGACAGGGGCCAATCAGCCCCAGCATTTT.

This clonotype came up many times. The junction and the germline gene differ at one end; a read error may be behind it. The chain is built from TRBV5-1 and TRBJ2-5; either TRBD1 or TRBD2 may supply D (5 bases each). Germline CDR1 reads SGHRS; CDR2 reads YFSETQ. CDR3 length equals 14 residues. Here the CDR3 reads CASSPGTDQETQYF. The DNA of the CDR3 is TGTGCCAGCAGCCCCGGGACCGATCAAGAGACCCAGTACTTC.

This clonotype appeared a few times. CDR3 region: CASSRSPGDLTYGYTF. The CDR3 DNA sequence: TGCGCCAGCAGCCGATCCCCCGGAGACCTAACATATGGCTACACCTTC. This chain connects TRBV4-1 to TRBJ1-2; no clear D. Trimming pared 4 bases from V and 5 bases from J, leaving 20 bases between. CDR1 is MGHRA and CDR2 is YSYEKL in the germline V gene. CDR3 length: 16 residues.

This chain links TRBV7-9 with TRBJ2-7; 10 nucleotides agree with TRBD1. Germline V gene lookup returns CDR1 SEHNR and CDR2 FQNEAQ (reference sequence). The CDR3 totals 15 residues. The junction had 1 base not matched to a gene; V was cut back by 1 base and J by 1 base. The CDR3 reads CASSLGDRGSYEQYF. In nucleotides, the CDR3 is TGTGCCAGCAGCTTAGGGGACAGGGGTTCCTACGAGCAGTACTTC. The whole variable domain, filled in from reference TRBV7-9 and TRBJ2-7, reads DTGVSQNPRHKITKRGQNVTFRCDPISEHNRLYWYRQTLGQGPEFLTYFQNEAQLEKSRLLSDRFSAERPKGSFSTLEIQRTEQGDSAMYLCASSLGDRGSYEQYFGPGTRLTVT.

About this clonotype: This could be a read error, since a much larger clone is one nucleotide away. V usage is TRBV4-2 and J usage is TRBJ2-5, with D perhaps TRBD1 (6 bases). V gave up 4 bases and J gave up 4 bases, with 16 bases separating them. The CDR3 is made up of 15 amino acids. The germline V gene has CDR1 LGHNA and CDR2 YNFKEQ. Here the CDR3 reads CASSPWTAPRETQYF. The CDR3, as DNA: TGTGCCAGCAGCCCTTGGACAGCGCCCCGAGAGACCCAGTACTTC.

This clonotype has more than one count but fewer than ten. CDR3 amino acids: CASSRKVRTEAFF. As DNA, the CDR3 is TGTGCCAGCTCGCGCAAGGTTCGGACTGAAGCTTTCTTT. This chain links TRBV18 with TRBJ1-1; D unclear. V was pared by 6 bases and J by 5 bases, with 13 bases between. In germline, CDR1 is KGHSH, CDR2 LQKENI. The CDR3 totals 13 residues.

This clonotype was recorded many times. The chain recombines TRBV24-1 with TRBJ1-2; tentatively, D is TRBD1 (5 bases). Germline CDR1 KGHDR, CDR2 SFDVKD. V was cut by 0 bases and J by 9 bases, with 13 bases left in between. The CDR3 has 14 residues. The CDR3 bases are TGTGCCACCAGTGATTTGGGGGACGGGCAAAGCTACACCTTC. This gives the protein CATSDLGDGQSYTF.

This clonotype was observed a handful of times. In DNA form, the CDR3 reads TGTGCCAGCAGTTACCGGACTGAGGGGACGACTGAAGCTTTCTTT. Its protein is CASSYRTEGTTEAFF. The genes are TRBV6-5 and TRBJ1-1; D possibly corresponds to TRBD1 (5 bases). The length of the CDR3 is 15 residues. Per germline, CDR1 MNHEY and CDR2 SVGAGI. Trimming shortened V by 2 bases and J by 5 bases, and 15 bases separated the two germline ends.

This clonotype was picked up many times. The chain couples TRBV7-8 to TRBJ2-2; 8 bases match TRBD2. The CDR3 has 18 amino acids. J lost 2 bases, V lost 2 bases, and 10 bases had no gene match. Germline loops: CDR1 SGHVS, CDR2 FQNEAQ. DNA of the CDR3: TGTGCCAGCAGCTTAATCGCGGGAAGCGGGGGAAACACCGGGGAGCTGTTTTTT. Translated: CASSLIAGSGGNTGELFF.

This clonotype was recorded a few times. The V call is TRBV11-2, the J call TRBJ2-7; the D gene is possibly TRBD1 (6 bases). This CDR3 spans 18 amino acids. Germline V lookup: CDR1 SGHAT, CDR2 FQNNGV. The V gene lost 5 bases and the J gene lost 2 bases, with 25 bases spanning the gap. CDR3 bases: TGTGCCAGCAGCCCCCTTAGACCAGTGACAGGACGAGCCTACGAGCAGTACTTC. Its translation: CASSPLRPVTGRAYEQYF. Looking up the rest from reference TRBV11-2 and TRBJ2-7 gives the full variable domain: EAGVAQSPRYKIIEKRQSVAFWCNPISGHATLYWYQQILGQGPKLLIQFQNNGVVDDSQLPKDRFSAERLKGVDSTLKIQPAKLEDSAVYLCASSPLRPVTGRAYEQYFGPGTRLTVT.

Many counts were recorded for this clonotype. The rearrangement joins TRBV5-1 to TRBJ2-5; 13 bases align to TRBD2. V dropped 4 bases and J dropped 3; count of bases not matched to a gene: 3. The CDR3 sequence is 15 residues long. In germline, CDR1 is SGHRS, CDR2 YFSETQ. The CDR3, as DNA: TGCGCCAGCAGCCCAACTAGCGGGGGGGAAGAGACCCAGTACTTC. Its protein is CASSPTSGGEETQYF.

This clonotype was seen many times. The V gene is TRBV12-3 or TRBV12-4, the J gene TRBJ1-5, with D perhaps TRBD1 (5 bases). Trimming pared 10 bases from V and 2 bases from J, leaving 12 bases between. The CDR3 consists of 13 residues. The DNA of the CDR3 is TGTGCCACTTCGGGAGGGGGCAATCAGCCCCAGCATTTT. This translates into CATSGGGNQPQHF.

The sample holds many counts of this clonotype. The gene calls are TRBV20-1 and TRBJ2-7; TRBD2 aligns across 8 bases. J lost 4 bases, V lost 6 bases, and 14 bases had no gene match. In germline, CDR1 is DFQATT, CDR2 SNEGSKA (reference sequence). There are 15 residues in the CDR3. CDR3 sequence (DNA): TGCAGTGCCCTCCCCAACGGGGGGGCCGGATACGAGCAGTACTTC. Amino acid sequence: CSALPNGGAGYEQYF.